This is a list of T cell receptor beta chains from one sample in a study of breast tumors, draining lymph nodes, adjacent tissues. TCRdb redid the calling of the multiplex PCR reads with MiXCR, one entry per CDR3 protein. Of approximately 250,000 distinct CDR3 sequences in the sample, less than 40% are singletons; the top ten hold 3% to 4.5%. The sequencing sample was made of axillary lymph node tissue. These receptor sequences come from a female donor with breast cancer. Some clones in this sample may be carry-over from other donors' samples. Each CDR3 is given with its conserved first and last residue. The D gene is left open where the match is weak. Rows give clone size only sometimes, using once, few, many, or a class for an expanded clone.

j_call d_call clone_size cdr3_length v_call cdr3_nt cdr3_aa
TRBJ2-7 TRBD2 many 15 TRBV7-2 TGTGCCAGCAGCCCAACAGGCGGGGGTTCCTACGAGCAGTACTTC CASSPTGGGSYEQYF
TRBJ1-5 . . 15 TRBV11-3 TGTGCCAGCAGCCCGGGACTAGCGGGGGTGGAGACCCAGCATTTT CASSPGLAGVETQHF
TRBJ2-3 TRBD2 many 17 TRBV12-3/TRBV12-4 TGTGCCAGCAGTTTAGACCGGGGGGGCCTTAGCACAGATACGCAGTATTTT CASSLDRGGLSTDTQYF
TRBJ2-1 TRBD2 . 15 TRBV29-1 TGCAGCGTTGAACCCTATAGCGGGAGGATTGATGAGCAGTTCTTC CSVEPYSGRIDEQFF
TRBJ1-1 . . 14 TRBV5-4 TGTGCCAGCAGCTTCGAAACAACGAACACTGAAGCTTTCTTT CASSFETTNTEAFF
TRBJ1-5 . . 16 TRBV9 TGTGCCAGCAGCGTAGGCGGACAGCTCCTTAATCAGCCCCAGCATTTT CASSVGGQLLNQPQHF
TRBJ2-3 . many 15 TRBV7-3 TGTGCCAGCAGCAAAGAAGGCAGCCGCACAGATACGCAGTATTTT CASSKEGSRTDTQYF
TRBJ2-2 TRBD2 many 15 TRBV12-3/TRBV12-4 TGTGCCAGCAGGCCCGGGACTAGATCCACCGGGGAGCTGTTTTTT CASRPGTRSTGELFF
TRBJ2-2 . many 13 TRBV15 TGTGCCACCAGCAGAGTGGTTTACGGGGAGCTGTTTTTT CATSRVVYGELFF
TRBJ2-7 TRBD2 . 16 TRBV13 TGTGCCAGCAGCTCCCTCGGACTAGCGGGGTCCTACGAGCAGTACTTC CASSSLGLAGSYEQYF
TRBJ1-6 . once 15 TRBV20-1 TGCAGTGCTAGCAGGGCGAGCTCCTATAATTCACCCCTCCACTTT CSASRASSYNSPLHF
TRBJ2-5 . few 16 TRBV13 TGTGCCAGCAGCTCCCCCGGCAGGGGTATTCAAGAGACCCAGTACTTC CASSSPGRGIQETQYF
TRBJ2-6 TRBD2 . 18 TRBV6-5 TGTGCCTGCAGTTATTCTGAGCGGGGCATCTCTGGGGCCAACGTCCTGACTTTC CACSYSERGISGANVLTF
TRBJ1-5 . . 15 TRBV12-3/TRBV12-4 TGTGCCAGCAGTTTGGGCAGCGCAAACAATCAGCCCCAGCATTTT CASSLGSANNQPQHF
TRBJ2-3 . . 15 TRBV19 TGTGCCAGTAGTATAGCCCGGACCGGGACAGATACGCAGTATTTT CASSIARTGTDTQYF
TRBJ2-2 TRBD2 . 14 TRBV10-3 TGTGCCATCAGTAGCGGGAGGCGCGGCGGGGAGCTGTTTTTT CAISSGRRGGELFF
TRBJ2-1 TRBD2 few 16 TRBV3-1 TGTGCCAGCAGCCAAGATAGCGGGAGCACCTACAATGAGCAGTTCTTC CASSQDSGSTYNEQFF
TRBJ2-1 TRBD2 many 17 TRBV12-3/TRBV12-4 TGTGCCAGCAGTCCCCCGAGGGGTAGCGGGGGGTACAATGAGCAGTTCTTC CASSPPRGSGGYNEQFF
TRBJ2-3 . . 14 TRBV11-2 TGTGCCAGCAGCTTTCGCCAGGGAGCCGATACGCAGTATTTT CASSFRQGADTQYF
TRBJ1-6 . . 14 TRBV5-1 TGCGCCAGCAGCCCAGGGACGATAGATTCCCCCCTCCACTTT CASSPGTIDSPLHF
TRBJ1-3 . many 16 TRBV10-3 TGTGCCATCAGTGGGCTTCGGGGGGCATCTGGAAACACCATATATTTT CAISGLRGASGNTIYF
TRBJ2-3 . many 14 TRBV5-1 TGCGCCAGCAGCTTGGGGGACAGCACAGATACGCAGTATTTT CASSLGDSTDTQYF
TRBJ2-3 . . 14 TRBV6-2/TRBV6-3 TGTGCCAGCAGGGGTCTCCAGATTACAGATACGCAGTATTTT CASRGLQITDTQYF
TRBJ1-1 . few 13 TRBV29-1 TGCAGCGTTGAGGTAGGGCCGAACACTGAAGCTTTCTTT CSVEVGPNTEAFF
TRBJ1-6 . many 14 TRBV9 TGTGCCAGCAGCTTTCGGGCCTCCCCCACACCCCTCCACTTT CASSFRASPTPLHF
TRBJ1-5 . . 13 TRBV27 TGTGCCAGCAGTTTAATGGCCCCGGATACGCAGCATTTT CASSLMAPDTQHF
TRBJ2-5 . many 13 TRBV20-1 TGCAGTGCTGCCCCCAGGGTTCAAGAGACCCAGTACTTC CSAAPRVQETQYF
TRBJ1-6 TRBD1 . 15 TRBV20-1 TGCAGTGCTAGCTTAGCGGGACAGACCAATTCACCCCTCCACTTT CSASLAGQTNSPLHF
TRBJ1-2 . few 11 TRBV19 TGTGCCAGTAGTCCTACTAGCGGGGGTCCCTTC CASSPTSGGPF
TRBJ2-3 TRBD1 many 16 TRBV2 TGTGCCAGCAGTTCCAAGGGGACAGGGGAAATAGATACGCAGTATTTT CASSSKGTGEIDTQYF
TRBJ2-3 TRBD2 many 14 TRBV2 TGTGCCAGCACCGGACTAGCGGGAGGGGATACGCAGTATTTT CASTGLAGGDTQYF
TRBJ2-7 . many 16 TRBV10-3 TGTGCCATCAGGGAGGCTGGGTTGGCGGGCCACTACGAGCAGTACTTC CAIREAGLAGHYEQYF
TRBJ1-4 . many 15 TRBV19 TGTGCCAGTACCGAGGACGGTAAAAAGGGGGAAAAACTGTTTTTT CASTEDGKKGEKLFF
TRBJ2-7 TRBD2 many 16 TRBV4-2 TGTGCCAGCAGCCAAGGTCACGGGACTAGTTCATCCGAGCAGTACTTC CASSQGHGTSSSEQYF
TRBJ2-5 . . 14 TRBV24-1 TGTGCCACCAGCAGCATCTTAAGGGGGGAGACCCAGTACTTC CATSSILRGETQYF
TRBJ1-4 TRBD1 many 13 TRBV7-2 TGTGCCAGCAGCCCGGGACAGGGGGAAAAACTGTTTTTT CASSPGQGEKLFF
TRBJ2-7 TRBD2 many 12 TRBV7-9 TGTGCCAGCAGAGGACTAGCTGCGGAGCAGTACTTC CASRGLAAEQYF
TRBJ1-1 . once 13 TRBV3-2 TGTGCCAGCAGCCACGGGACATCAACTGAAGCTTTCTTT CASSHGTSTEAFF
TRBJ2-7 . many 13 TRBV20-1 TGCAGTGCTCGACGGGGCAGCTCCTACGAGCAGTACTTC CSARRGSSYEQYF
TRBJ2-1 . . 16 TRBV11-3 TGTGCCAGCAGCCTCCCTGGGCGGCAGAAACGGAATGAGCAGTTCTTC CASSLPGRQKRNEQFF
TRBJ1-2 . many 12 TRBV2 TGTGCCAGCAGGCCGGGCGGCTATGGCTACACCTTC CASRPGGYGYTF
TRBJ2-7 . many 15 TRBV5-5 TGTGCCAGCAGCTTGTTTACAGGACCCTCCTACGAGCAGTACTTC CASSLFTGPSYEQYF
TRBJ2-3 TRBD1 many 15 TRBV20-1 TGCAGTGCTAGAGATCGGGGACAGCTCACAGATACGCAGTATTTT CSARDRGQLTDTQYF
TRBJ1-4 . many 15 TRBV7-2 TGTGCCAGCAGCTTAGCTACCGGGACTAATGAAAAACTGTTTTTT CASSLATGTNEKLFF
TRBJ1-1 . . 16 TRBV15 TGTGCCACCAGCAGAGGAAGGCAAAACATGAACACTGAAGCTTTCTTT CATSRGRQNMNTEAFF
TRBJ2-5 . many 14 TRBV6-5 TGTGCCAGCAGTTACGGCAGGGGAGAAGAGACCCAGTACTTC CASSYGRGEETQYF
TRBJ2-1 . many 15 TRBV29-1 TGCAGCGTTGATCCCGGGCCAGCCTTCCTTCGTGAGCAGTTCTTC CSVDPGPAFLREQFF
TRBJ2-1 . . 14 TRBV14 TGTGCCAGCAGCCAAGCCACAGGGAGGAATGAGCAGTTCTTC CASSQATGRNEQFF